A single sample is the source of the 22 T cell receptor beta chains below, sequenced in a study of tumor-infiltrating lymphocytes in primary liver carcinoma. Unsorted bulk tissue (roughly 17-34 mg) underwent RNA and DNA co-extraction. cDNA specific to TCR beta was made from 450 to 650 ng of total RNA, with a constant-region primer employed for priming. Amplification in three nested multiplex PCR rounds with slightly modified ARM-PCR gave rise to TCR beta libraries. Two initial PCR rounds of roughly 10 cycles each paired TRBV1-TRBV30 forward primers with a C-beta reverse primer. One entry per CDR3 protein results from TCRdb running MiXCR on the multiplex PCR reads. The sample has 90,000 to 140,000 distinct CDR3 sequences, roughly 80% seen once. The sequenced sample was liver tumor tissue from sampling region 3. Subset: tumor region T3, left-lateral pole. All receptors derive from a middle-aged man with primary liver carcinoma and hepatitis B virus infection.

As for this clonotype: In this CDR3 the conserved last residue, phenylalanine or tryptophan, is missing, so a read error is likely. The chain recombines TRBV12-3 or TRBV12-4 with TRBJ2-1; a possible D gene is TRBD1 (7 bases). The CDR3 covers 17 residues. With 6 bases removed from V and 4 bases from J, the gap between germline ends came to 22 bases. The CDR3 spells CASSPGSGAGGYNEQFL. The CDR3 DNA follows: TGTGCCAGCAGCCCTGGTTCGGGGGCAGGGGGGTACAATGAGCAGTTCTTA.

With respect to this clonotype: The junction departs from the called germline gene at one end, perhaps through a read error. The V gene is TRBV6-5, the J gene TRBJ2-3, with D possibly matching TRBD1 (6 bases). CDR3 length equals 18 residues. The germline gives CDR1 MNHEY, CDR2 SVGAGI. The CDR3 is CASRPGGRPGVSTDTRYF. Written as DNA, the CDR3 is TGTGCGAGCAGGCCTGGGGGAAGGCCAGGGGTTAGCACAGATACGCGGTATTTT.

The chain has TRBV12-3 or TRBV12-4 and TRBJ2-3, with 12 positions matching TRBD2. The CDR3 has 16 amino acids. Germline trimming cut 4 bases from V and 15 bases from J; bases unmatched to any gene: 17. The CDR3 DNA sequence: TGTGCCAGCAGTTCGAGGACTAGCGGGGTCACAGATAGGCACTATTTT. Amino acid sequence: CASSSRTSGVTDRHYF.

As concerns this clonotype: Because the CDR3 is missing its conserved closing phenylalanine or tryptophan, this is likely a read error. This chain links TRBV5-1 with TRBJ2-1; D is uncertain. V was trimmed by 3 bases and J by 7 bases, leaving 17 bases between them. Germline-derived CDR1 and CDR2 are SGHRS and YFSETQ. The CDR3 runs to 15 residues. CDR3 loop: CASSSLGVGPNEQFS. As DNA, the CDR3 is TGCGCCAGCAGCTCCCTAGGAGTAGGGCCAAATGAGCAGTTCTCC.

A remark on this clonotype: The germline gene is not matched at one end of the junction; a read error may be the cause. The chain carries TRBV18 and TRBJ1-4; no reliable D call. This CDR3 contains 13 residues. Germline CDR1 KGHSH, CDR2 LQKENI. CDR3 DNA sequence: TGTACCAGTTCACGTAACTGGGATGAAAAACTGTTTTTT. Translated: CTSSRNWDEKLFF.

Of note for this clonotype: Since no conserved phenylalanine or tryptophan closes the CDR3, a read error is the likely cause. V usage is TRBV29-1 and J usage is TRBJ1-1; D not certain. V shed 5 bases and J shed 9 bases, with 25 bases lying between them. The CDR3 loop spans 15 amino acids. Germline V gives CDR1 SQVTM, CDR2 ANQGSEA. This chain's CDR3 is CSVRAVWGMNAKAFL. Here the CDR3 DNA reads TGCAGCGTTCGGGCGGTGTGGGGAATGAACGCTAAAGCTTTCTTG.

A note on this clonotype: Lacking the conserved final phenylalanine or tryptophan, this CDR3 likely reflects a read error. No DNA is shown, since the ends of the CDR3 on it are uncertain; the CDR3 is the one TCRdb lists. The chain couples TRBV6-1 to TRBJ1-1. From germline, CDR1 is MNHNS and CDR2 SASEGT. Both ends counted, the CDR3 spans 12 residues. The CDR3 loop reads CASSRVIVGVFI.

With regard to this clonotype: In this CDR3 the conserved last residue, phenylalanine or tryptophan, is missing, so a read error is likely. This chain joins TRBV5-1 and TRBJ2-5; D may match TRBD1 or TRBD2 (5 bases each). Per germline, CDR1 SGHRS and CDR2 YFSETQ. This CDR3 region has 14 residues. The CDR3 DNA follows: TGCGCCAGCAGTTTGGGGACGGTCCAAGAGACCCAGTACCTC. The encoded protein is CASSLGTVQETQYL.

As for this clonotype: The CDR3 does not close with the conserved phenylalanine or tryptophan, likely indicating a read error. It is unclear where the CDR3 begins or ends on the DNA, so no DNA is shown, and the CDR3 is as TCRdb lists it. The rearrangement joins TRBV6-6 to TRBJ1-6; the tabulated D call, TRBD1, remains unverified against the DNA. Germline V gene sequence: CDR1 MNHNY, CDR2 SVGAGI (reference sequence). The CDR3 is 16 residues long, counting both termini. This chain's CDR3 is CASSLSEGELGSPFHL.

V usage is TRBV29-1 and J usage is TRBJ1-1, with TRBD1 matching over 7 bases. The germline V gene has CDR1 SQVTM and CDR2 ANQGSEA. The CDR3 sequence is 13 residues long. The ends lost 8 bases at V and 3 bases at J; junction bases unmatched: 9. The CDR3 region is CSFRTGGDTEAFF. CDR3 in DNA: TGCAGCTTTAGGACAGGCGGCGACACTGAAGCTTTCTTT.

Only one count was recorded for this clonotype. Likely a read error: the CDR3 ends without its conserved phenylalanine or tryptophan. The chain employs TRBV6-4 and TRBJ2-2; 11 nucleotides match TRBD1. Germline-derived CDR1 and CDR2 are MRHNA and SNTAGT. This CDR3 spans 14 amino acids. The CDR3 bases are TGTGCCAGCAGTGACGGACAGGGGGCCGGGAAGCTGTTTTAT. It is translated as CASSDGQGAGKLFY.

Comment on this clonotype: One end of the junction is discordant with germline, which a read error may explain. DNA of the CDR3: TGTGCCAGCAGTTTAACCTCTGAAGCTTCCTTT. Translated: CASSLTSEASF. This sequence joins TRBV12-3 or TRBV12-4 and TRBJ1-1; D is undetermined. The CDR3 contains 11 residues.

This rearrangement joins TRBV6-6 to TRBJ2-5; no clear D. Germline-derived CDR1 and CDR2 are MNHNY and SVGAGI (reference sequence). The V end was cut by 11 bases, the J end by 5 bases, with 18 bases between. The CDR3 is 13 residues long. DNA for the CDR3: TGTGCCGGCTGTTCCTCTGGGTGGGAGACCCAGTACTTC. Translated, it gives CAGCSSGWETQYF.

A note on this clonotype: Likely a read error: the CDR3 ends without its conserved phenylalanine or tryptophan. The CDR3, as DNA: TGTGCCAGGAGGACTAGCGGGAGAACTGAGCAGTTCATC. It specifies CARRTSGRTEQFI. This chain uses TRBV6-2 or TRBV6-3 with TRBJ2-1; TRBD2 aligns across 13 bases. Trimming removed 9 bases from V and 9 bases from J; junction bases left unmatched: 5. Germline lookup yields CDR1 MNHEY and CDR2 SVGEGT. This CDR3 spans 13 amino acids.

A remark on this clonotype: Relative to the germline gene, one junction end is altered; a read error may explain this. V and J are TRBV6-5 and TRBJ2-5; 7 bases fit TRBD2. This CDR3 is 15 amino acids long. CDR1 MNHEY and CDR2 SVGAGI come from the germline V gene. The CDR3 spells CASSYAGVIQEAQYF. CDR3 coding DNA: TGTGCCAGCAGTTACGCGGGAGTGATACAAGAGGCCCAGTACTTC.

With regard to this clonotype: The junction does not match germline at one end; this may be a read error. The chain uses TRBV29-1 and TRBJ2-7; D is perhaps TRBD2 (5 bases). Per the germline V gene, CDR1 is SQVTM and CDR2 is ANQGSEA. This CDR3 has 15 amino acids. The CDR3 nucleotides read TGCAGCGATGAAGATACGGCTGGGAGCTCCTACGAGCAGTACTTC. This codes for CSDEDTAGSSYEQYF.

As for this clonotype: This CDR3 is missing its conserved last phenylalanine or tryptophan, likely due to a read error. The chain employs TRBV14 and TRBJ2-1; D uncertain. Germline CDR1 SGHDN, CDR2 FVKESK. This CDR3 is built from 14 residues. Trimming pared 2 bases from V and 9 bases from J, leaving 14 bases between. This chain's CDR3 is CASSQNLDTIEQFL. Here the CDR3 DNA reads TGTGCCAGCAGCCAAAATCTCGACACCATTGAGCAGTTCCTC.

This clonotype was observed a handful of times. This could be a read error, since a much larger clone is one nucleotide away. The chain uses TRBV28 and TRBJ2-3; no definite D call. Germline CDR1 reads MDHEN; CDR2 reads SYDVKM. This CDR3 spans 15 amino acids. In DNA form, the CDR3 reads TGTGTCAGCCTAAGCAGAGTTTCTAGCACAGATACGCAGTATTTT. Protein sequence: CVSLSRVSSTDTQYF.

A note on this clonotype: No conserved phenylalanine or tryptophan ends this CDR3, so it is likely a read error. The CDR3: CANSSWVRGDYTI. The CDR3 bases are TGTGCCAACAGTTCCTGGGTCAGGGGGGACTACACCATC. This sequence joins TRBV12-3 or TRBV12-4 and TRBJ1-2, with 7 bases identical to TRBD1. This CDR3 has 13 amino acids.

Comment on this clonotype: A junction end diverges from the germline sequence, so it may reflect a read error. The chain uses TRBV6-1 and TRBJ2-3; D remains ambiguous. This CDR3 is 14 amino acids long. The germline CDR1 and CDR2 sequences are MNHNS and SASEGT. CDR3 nucleotides: TGTGCCAACAGTGTTGGGCTAGGAACAGATACGCAGTATTTT. Amino acids: CANSVGLGTDTQYF.

To note about this clonotype: The conserved phenylalanine or tryptophan is not found at the CDR3 terminus, so this likely reflects a read error. The chain has TRBV6-5 and TRBJ2-1; D is perhaps TRBD2 (5 bases). Germline loops: CDR1 MNHEY, CDR2 SVGAGI. This CDR3 is built from 16 residues. The CDR3 DNA sequence: TGTACCAGCAGTTACTCTGACGTGGGAGTGCGGAATGAGCAGTTCTCC. This sequence encodes CTSSYSDVGVRNEQFS.

J is TRBJ2-7 and V is TRBV6-2 or TRBV6-3; 9 nucleotides match TRBD1. The J segment lost 4 bases and the V segment lost 4 bases, leaving 14 bases of the junction unmatched. Per germline, CDR1 MNHEY and CDR2 SVGEGT. The CDR3 covers 17 residues. CDR3 nucleotides: TGTGCCAGCAGTTTCCAGTCCCCCGGGACAGGGATGTACGAGCAGTACTTC. This codes for CASSFQSPGTGMYEQYF.